This TCR beta chain appears in the sequencing data of a study of blood T cell repertoires in COVID-19. Generated by immunoSEQ multiplex PCR, the TCRdb table keeps only in-frame clones and is missing some. The data show some 270,000 clones, approximately 85% seen once. The sequenced sample consisted of peripheral blood. The source is a human donor with COVID-19, enrolled during active disease. The donor label of this sample is uncertain.

The CDR3 DNA reads TGTGCCTGGAGTTTTCAGACAGCGATAGCCTACACCTTC. It codes for CAWSFQTAIAYTF. The rearrangement links TRBV30 to TRBJ1-2, with D possibly matching TRBD1 (5 bases). Between the trimmed V and J ends, which lost 2 bases and 10 bases, there was a span of 17 bases. Germline V gives CDR1 GTSNPN, CDR2 SVGIG (reference sequence). This CDR3 spans 13 amino acids.